The 16 T cell receptor beta chains reported below all come from one sample, sequenced in a study of T cell responses to AZD1222 COVID-19 vaccine. The assay was immunoSEQ multiplex PCR, and TCRdb's table has in-frame clones only and misses some. This sample has 150,000 to 200,000 clones, with 90% to 95% found just once. The sequencing here drew on peripheral blood, taken 28 days after the second AZD1222 dose. All receptors come from an adult who received the AZD1222 COVID-19 vaccine.

This clone was observed a single time. The rearrangement uses TRBV19 and TRBJ2-3, with TRBD1 matching over 8 bases. V trimming: 4 bases; J trimming: 2 bases; junction bases outside the gene matches: 5. Looked up from germline, CDR1 is LNHDA and CDR2 is SQIVND (reference sequence). The CDR3 sequence is 15 residues long. The CDR3 nucleotides are TGTGCCAGTAGTACCTCGGGACAGGTCACAGATACGCAGTATTTT. Translation gives CASSTSGQVTDTQYF.

The rearrangement joins TRBV7-8 to TRBJ1-1; D is uncertain. Germline V gives CDR1 SGHVS, CDR2 FQNEAQ. The CDR3 runs 14 residues. V dropped 5 bases and J dropped 4 bases, with 14 bases sitting between them. CDR3 protein: CASSRRSGSTEAFF. CDR3 nucleotides: TGTGCCAGCAGCCGGCGGTCAGGAAGCACTGAAGCTTTCTTT. Full variable domain (outside the CDR3, taken from reference TRBV7-8 and TRBJ1-1): GAGVSQSPRYKVAKRGQDVALRCDPISGHVSLFWYQQALGQGPEFLTYFQNEAQLDKSGLPSDRFFAERPEGSVSTLKIQRTQQEDSAVYLCASSRRSGSTEAFFGQGTRLTVV.

This clone has a single count. V gene TRBV3-1 (or the pseudogene TRBV3-2) combines with J gene TRBJ1-2; 7 bases agree with TRBD1. CDR3 length: 15 residues. CDR1 and CDR2 (germline): LGHDT, YNNKEL (reference sequence). The trim removed 4 bases at V and 1 base at J, leaving 6 bases unmatched. The CDR3: CASSRGQLLNYGYTF. The CDR3 bases are TGTGCCAGCAGCCGGGGACAGCTCCTTAACTATGGCTACACCTTC.

The chain carries TRBV19 and TRBJ1-4, with D hard to call. Germline values: CDR1 LNHDA, CDR2 SQIVND (reference sequence). The germline V and J ends were trimmed by 3 bases and 8 bases, with 7 bases remaining between them. This CDR3 is built from 12 residues. CDR3 nucleotides: TGTGCCAGTAGTATCCAGGAAGAAAAACTGTTTTTT. This encodes CASSIQEEKLFF.

In its sample, this clone was seen once. V usage is TRBV27 and J usage is TRBJ2-5; D unclear. The CDR3 has 14 residues. V lost 2 bases, J lost 5 bases, and 12 bases lay in between. CDR1 is MNHEY and CDR2 is SMNVEV in the germline V gene (reference sequence). The CDR3 sequence is CASSLGPLGETQYF. CDR3 nucleotides: TGTGCCAGCAGTTTAGGACCGCTAGGGGAGACCCAGTACTTC.

J is TRBJ1-4 and V is TRBV14; maybe TRBD1 (6 bases). The CDR3 runs to 14 residues. Trimming took off 2 bases at V and 7 bases at J, with 11 bases between the two ends. The germline gives CDR1 SGHDN, CDR2 FVKESK. Here the CDR3 DNA reads TGTGCCAGCAGCCAATTCGGGACATCTGAAAAACTGTTTTTT. Its protein product is CASSQFGTSEKLFF. The complete variable domain, with remaining parts taken from reference TRBV14 and TRBJ1-4, reads EAGVTQFPSHSVIEKGQTVTLRCDPISGHDNLYWYRRVMGKEIKFLLHFVKESKQDESGMPNNRFLAERTGGTYSTLKVQPAELEDSGVYFCASSQFGTSEKLFFGSGTQLSVL.

This chain joins TRBV7-2 and TRBJ2-5; a weak D match, TRBD1 (5 bases). There are 14 residues in the CDR3. V was trimmed by 2 bases and J by 3 bases, leaving 10 bases between them. Germline CDR1 is SGHTA and CDR2 is FQGNSA. The DNA of the CDR3 is TGTGCCAGCAGCTTATTGGGGCTTGAAGAGACCCAGTACTTC. It codes for CASSLLGLEETQYF. The whole variable domain, filled in from reference TRBV7-2 and TRBJ2-5, reads GAGVSQSPSNKVTEKGKDVELRCDPISGHTALYWYRQSLGQGLEFLIYFQGNSAPDKSGLPSDRFSAERTGGSVSTLTIQRTQQEDSAVYLCASSLLGLEETQYFGPGTRLLVL.

This clone appeared a few times. The chain has TRBV6-2 or TRBV6-3 and TRBJ2-2; 10 nucleotides match TRBD2. Trimming cost V 0 bases and J 1 base; bases outside gene matches: 14. The germline CDR1 and CDR2 sequences are MNHEY and SVGEGT. The CDR3 loop spans 21 amino acids. In DNA form, the CDR3 reads TGTGCCAGCAGTTACTCGTCGCTTAGCGGGGGGCCACACTTGAACACCGGGGAGCTGTTTTTT. It encodes CASSYSSLSGGPHLNTGELFF.

This chain uses TRBV10-3 with TRBJ1-1; unclear D gene. Trimming pared 0 bases from V and 3 bases from J, leaving 8 bases between. The CDR3 length is 14 residues. Germline V gene lookup returns CDR1 ENHRY and CDR2 SYGVKD. The CDR3 bases are TGTGCCATCAGTGAGTCTCTGGAGTACACTGAAGCTTTCTTT. Translated: CAISESLEYTEAFF.

The rearrangement links TRBV28 to TRBJ1-2, with TRBD1 matching over 9 bases. The V gene end was trimmed by 6 bases and the J gene end by 4 bases; junction bases not matched to a gene: 12. The CDR3 sequence is 16 residues long. Germline V lookup: CDR1 MDHEN, CDR2 SYDVKM. CDR3 sequence reads: CASSHTRTGALYGYTF. CDR3 DNA sequence: TGTGCCAGCAGCCATACTAGGACAGGGGCGCTCTATGGCTACACCTTC.

The gene calls are TRBV12-5 and TRBJ1-2, with 8 bases that match TRBD1. Trimming took 1 base from V and 6 from J; bases not matched to a gene: 1. The CDR3 length is 13 residues. The germline V gene encodes CDR1 LGHNT and CDR2 FRNRAP. Here the CDR3 DNA reads TGTGCTAGTGGTTTGGGACAGGGGAATGGCTACACCTTC. Protein: CASGLGQGNGYTF.

The chain joins TRBV3-1 (or the pseudogene TRBV3-2) to TRBJ1-1; D gene ambiguous. The V gene lost 2 bases and the J gene lost 11 bases, with 12 bases spanning the gap. This CDR3 has 12 residues. Germline assignment: CDR1 LGHDT and CDR2 YNNKEL (reference sequence). This CDR3 reads CASSQPTSEAFF. In DNA, the CDR3 is TGTGCCAGCAGCCAACCGACGTCGGAGGCTTTCTTT.

The chain couples TRBV5-1 to TRBJ2-2; D is uncertain. CDR1 SGHRS and CDR2 YFSETQ come from the germline V gene. The length of the CDR3 is 14 residues. V was cut by 0 bases and J by 1 base, with 4 bases left in between. In DNA form, the CDR3 reads TGCGCCAGCAGCTTGGGCGGGAACACCGGGGAGCTGTTTTTT. It encodes CASSLGGNTGELFF.

The chain joins TRBV4-2 to TRBJ2-2, with D hard to call. Per the germline V gene, CDR1 is LGHNA and CDR2 is YNFKEQ. This CDR3 has 14 amino acids. Trimming stripped 4 bases from V and 0 bases from J, with 6 bases between. The CDR3 loop reads CASSPTPNTGELFF. CDR3 coding DNA: TGTGCCAGCAGCCCGACTCCGAACACCGGGGAGCTGTTTTTT.

V and J are TRBV14 and TRBJ1-6; D gene uncertain. CDR3 size: 18 residues. In germline, CDR1 is SGHDN, CDR2 FVKESK. The ends were cut back, 2 bases at V and 4 bases at J, with 18 bases in the middle. The CDR3 here is CASSQLTPFRPYNSPLHF. The CDR3 DNA reads TGTGCCAGCAGCCAATTGACACCGTTTAGGCCTTATAATTCACCCCTCCACTTT.

This clone was counted once. V and J are TRBV6-5 and TRBJ1-5; the match to TRBD1 covers 7 bases. Germline-derived CDR1 and CDR2 are MNHEY and SVGAGI. This CDR3 region has 13 residues. J gave up 3 bases and V 8 bases, and 4 bases lay outside the gene matches. CDR3 bases: TGTGCCAGCGCGGGACAGTACAATCAGCCCCAGCATTTT. The encoded protein is CASAGQYNQPQHF.